This entry lists 8 T cell receptor beta chains sequenced from one sample in a study of CD8 T cell repertoires and HIV-1 epitope variants. The assay was immunoSEQ multiplex PCR, and TCRdb's table has in-frame clones only and misses some. The sample comprises around 5,100 clones, about 62% of which are singletons, and 40% to 55% rests with the top ten. For these receptors, no antigen is known. Sequencing was performed on cultured CD8+ T cells derived from PBMCs. These receptors originate from a male donor with HIV.

The rearrangement uses TRBV6-6 and TRBJ2-5; D unclear. Germline CDR1 reads MNHNY; CDR2 reads SVGAGI (reference sequence). CDR3 length: 16 residues. With 0 bases removed from V and 3 bases from J, the gap between germline ends came to 14 bases. The CDR3, as DNA: TGTGCCAGCAGTTACTCGTACGGGTATTCAGAAGAGACCCAGTACTTC. This sequence encodes CASSYSYGYSEETQYF.

The V gene is TRBV11-3, the J gene TRBJ2-1; perhaps TRBD1 as D (7 bases). The germline V and J ends were trimmed by 5 bases and 5 bases, with 16 bases remaining between them. Per the germline V gene, CDR1 is SGHNT and CDR2 is YENEEA. The CDR3 covers 15 residues. The DNA for the CDR3 is TGTGCCAGCAGCCCGAACCAGGGGGGTGACAATGAGCAGTTCTTC. This codes for CASSPNQGGDNEQFF.

The genes are TRBV5-6 and TRBJ2-2; tentative D call: TRBD2 (5 bases). There are 15 residues in the CDR3. Germline CDR1 and CDR2: SGHDT and YYEEEE. Trimming removed 4 bases at V and 2 bases at J, with 12 bases between. The CDR3 loop is CASSDYYQNTGELFF. The CDR3 region has the DNA TGTGCCAGCAGCGACTATTACCAAAACACCGGGGAGCTGTTTTTT.

The rearrangement uses TRBV5-1 and TRBJ2-1; 8 nucleotides line up with TRBD2. The CDR3 is 15 amino acids. Germline V gene data show CDR1 as SGHRS and CDR2 as YFSETQ. Germline trimming cut 0 bases from V and 6 bases from J; bases unmatched to any gene: 5. The CDR3 sequence: CASSLAGLGGNEQFF. CDR3 coding DNA: TGCGCCAGCAGCTTGGCGGGACTAGGGGGCAATGAGCAGTTCTTC.

The chain has TRBV6-5 and TRBJ2-1, with D maybe TRBD1 (5 bases). V dropped 4 bases and J dropped 0 bases, with 10 bases sitting between them. The germline V gene encodes CDR1 MNHEY and CDR2 SVGAGI. There are 15 residues in the CDR3. The DNA for the CDR3 is TGTGCCAGCAGTTCACAGGAGAGCTCCTACAATGAGCAGTTCTTC. Its protein is CASSSQESSYNEQFF.

The V call is TRBV28, the J call TRBJ2-7; a possible D gene is TRBD2 (6 bases). V gave up 3 bases and J gave up 0 bases, with 15 bases separating them. Germline CDR1 is MDHEN and CDR2 is SYDVKM. This CDR3 comprises 16 residues. CDR3 in amino acids: CASSFVGGENSYEQYF. The DNA for the CDR3 is TGTGCCAGCAGTTTCGTGGGGGGTGAAAACTCCTACGAGCAGTACTTC.

J is TRBJ2-7 and V is TRBV6-1; either TRBD1 or TRBD2 may fit D (5 bases each). The V end lost 4 bases, the J end lost 0 bases, and 10 bases lay between the germline ends. The CDR3 has 14 amino acids. Germline CDR1 is MNHNS and CDR2 is SASEGT. The CDR3 spells CASSGRDVSYEQYF. In DNA form, the CDR3 reads TGTGCCAGCAGTGGACGGGACGTCTCCTACGAGCAGTACTTC.

The chain employs TRBV6-5 and TRBJ2-7; unclear D gene. V was pared by 5 bases and J by 0 bases, with 11 bases between. CDR1 is MNHEY and CDR2 is SVGAGI in the germline V gene. CDR3 length: 14 amino acids. This CDR3 reads CASSQDVSSYEQYF. CDR3 sequence (DNA): TGTGCCAGCAGTCAGGATGTAAGCTCCTACGAGCAGTACTTC.